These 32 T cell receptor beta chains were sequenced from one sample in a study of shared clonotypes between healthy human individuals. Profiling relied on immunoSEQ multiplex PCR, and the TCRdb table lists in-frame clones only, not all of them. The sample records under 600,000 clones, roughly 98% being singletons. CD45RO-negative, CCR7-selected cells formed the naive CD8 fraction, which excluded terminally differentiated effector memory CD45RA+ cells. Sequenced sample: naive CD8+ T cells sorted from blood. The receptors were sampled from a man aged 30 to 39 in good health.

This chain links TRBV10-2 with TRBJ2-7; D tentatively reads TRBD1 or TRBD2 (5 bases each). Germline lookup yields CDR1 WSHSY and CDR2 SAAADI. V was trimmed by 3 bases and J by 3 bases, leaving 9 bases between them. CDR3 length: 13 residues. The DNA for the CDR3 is TGCGCCAGCAGTGACGTGGGGGTCTACGAGCAGTACTTC. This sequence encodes CASSDVGVYEQYF.

In DNA form, the CDR3 reads TGTGCCAGTAGTGCTTTCGACAGGGGGTACGCTTACGAGCAGTACTTC. It specifies CASSAFDRGYAYEQYF. The J gene is TRBJ2-7, the V gene TRBV19; 9 positions agree with TRBD1. Trimming cost V 5 bases and J 4 bases; bases outside gene matches: 12. The CDR3 loop spans 16 amino acids. Germline V CDR1 and CDR2: LNHDA, SQIVND (reference sequence).

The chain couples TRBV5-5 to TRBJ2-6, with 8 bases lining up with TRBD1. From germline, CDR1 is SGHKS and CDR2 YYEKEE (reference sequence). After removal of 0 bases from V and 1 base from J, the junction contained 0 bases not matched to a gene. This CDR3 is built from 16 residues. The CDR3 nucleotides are TGTGCCAGCAGCTTGGGGACAGGGTCTGGGGCCAACGTCCTGACTTTC. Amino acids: CASSLGTGSGANVLTF.

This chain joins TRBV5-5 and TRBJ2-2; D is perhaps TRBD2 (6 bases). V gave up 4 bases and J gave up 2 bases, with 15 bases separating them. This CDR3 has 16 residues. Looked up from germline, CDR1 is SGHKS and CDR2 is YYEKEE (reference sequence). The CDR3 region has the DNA TGTGCCAGCAGCGATCCTCCCGGGGGAAACACCGGGGAGCTGTTTTTT. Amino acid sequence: CASSDPPGGNTGELFF.

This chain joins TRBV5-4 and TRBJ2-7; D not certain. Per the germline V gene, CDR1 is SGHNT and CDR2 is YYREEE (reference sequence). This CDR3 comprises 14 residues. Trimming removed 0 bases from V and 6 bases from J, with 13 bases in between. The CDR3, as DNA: TGTGCCAGCAGCTTGGGCGCCTCACCGGGCGAGCAGTACTTC. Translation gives CASSLGASPGEQYF.

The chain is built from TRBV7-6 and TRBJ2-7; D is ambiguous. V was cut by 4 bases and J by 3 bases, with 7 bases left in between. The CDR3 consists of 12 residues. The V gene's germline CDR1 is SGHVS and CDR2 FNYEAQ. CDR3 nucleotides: TGTGCCAGCAGCTCGAACAGCTACGAGCAGTACTTC. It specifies CASSSNSYEQYF. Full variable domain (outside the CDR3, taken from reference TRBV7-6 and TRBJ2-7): GAGVSQSPRYKVTKRGQDVALRCDPISGHVSLYWYRQALGQGPEFLTYFNYEAQQDKSGLPNDRFSAERPEGSISTLTIQRTEQRDSAMYRCASSSNSYEQYFGPGTRLTVT.

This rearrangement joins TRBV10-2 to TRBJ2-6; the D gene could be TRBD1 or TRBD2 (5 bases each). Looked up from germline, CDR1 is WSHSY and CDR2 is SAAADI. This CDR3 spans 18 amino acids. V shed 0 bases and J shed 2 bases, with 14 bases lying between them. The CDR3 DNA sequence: TGCGCCAGCAGTGAGTCGAGAGGGACCGCAGCTGGGGCCAACGTCCTGACTTTC. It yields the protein CASSESRGTAAGANVLTF.

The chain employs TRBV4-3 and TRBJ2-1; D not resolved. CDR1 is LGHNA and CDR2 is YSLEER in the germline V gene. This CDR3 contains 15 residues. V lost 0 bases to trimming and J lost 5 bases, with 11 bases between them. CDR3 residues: CASSQDRIRNNEQFF. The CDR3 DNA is TGCGCCAGCAGCCAAGATCGCATAAGAAACAATGAGCAGTTCTTC.

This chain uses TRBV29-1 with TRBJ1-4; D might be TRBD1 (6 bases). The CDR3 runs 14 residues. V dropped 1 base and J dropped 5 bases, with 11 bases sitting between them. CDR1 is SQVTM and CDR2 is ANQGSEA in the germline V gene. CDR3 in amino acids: CSVEVTGANEKLFF. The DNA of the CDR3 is TGCAGCGTTGAAGTGACGGGGGCGAATGAAAAACTGTTTTTT.

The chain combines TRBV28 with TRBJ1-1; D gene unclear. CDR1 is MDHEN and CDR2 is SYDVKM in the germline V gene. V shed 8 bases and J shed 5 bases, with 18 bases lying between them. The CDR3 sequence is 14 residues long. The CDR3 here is CASRREEGRTEAFF. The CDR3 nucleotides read TGTGCCAGCCGCCGGGAGGAAGGGCGGACTGAAGCTTTCTTT.

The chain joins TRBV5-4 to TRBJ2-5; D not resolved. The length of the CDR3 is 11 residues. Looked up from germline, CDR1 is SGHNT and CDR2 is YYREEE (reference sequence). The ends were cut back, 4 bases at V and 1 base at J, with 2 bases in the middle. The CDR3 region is CASSVQETQYF. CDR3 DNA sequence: TGTGCCAGCAGCGTCCAAGAGACCCAGTACTTC.

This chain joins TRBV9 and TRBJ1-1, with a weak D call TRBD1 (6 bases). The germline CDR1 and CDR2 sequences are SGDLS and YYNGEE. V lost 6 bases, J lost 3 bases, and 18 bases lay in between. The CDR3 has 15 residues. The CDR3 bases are TGTGCCAGCAAACAGATTGGGGGGGCTGACACTGAAGCTTTCTTT. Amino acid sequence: CASKQIGGADTEAFF.

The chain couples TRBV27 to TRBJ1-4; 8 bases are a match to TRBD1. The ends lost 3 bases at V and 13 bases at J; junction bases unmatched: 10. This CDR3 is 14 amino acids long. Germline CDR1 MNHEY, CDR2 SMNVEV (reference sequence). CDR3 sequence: CASSLGTGENGLFF. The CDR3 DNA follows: TGTGCCAGCAGTTTGGGGACAGGTGAAAATGGACTGTTTTTT.

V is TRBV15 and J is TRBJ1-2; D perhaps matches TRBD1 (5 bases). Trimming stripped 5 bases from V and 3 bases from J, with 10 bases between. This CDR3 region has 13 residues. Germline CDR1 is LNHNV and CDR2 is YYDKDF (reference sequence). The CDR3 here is CATSVETDYGYTF. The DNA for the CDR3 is TGTGCCACCAGCGTAGAGACAGACTATGGCTACACCTTC.

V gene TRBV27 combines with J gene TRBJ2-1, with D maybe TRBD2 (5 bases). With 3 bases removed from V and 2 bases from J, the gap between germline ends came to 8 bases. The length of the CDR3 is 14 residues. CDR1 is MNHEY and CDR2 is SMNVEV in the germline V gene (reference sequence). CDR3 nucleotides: TGTGCCAGCAGTTTGGGAGTTCCCTACAATGAGCAGTTCTTC. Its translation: CASSLGVPYNEQFF.

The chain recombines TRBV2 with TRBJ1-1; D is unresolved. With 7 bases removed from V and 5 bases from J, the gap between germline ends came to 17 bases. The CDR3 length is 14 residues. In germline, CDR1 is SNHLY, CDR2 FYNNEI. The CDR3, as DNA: TGTGCCAGCACTCTCTCTTGGGAAGTGACTGAAGCTTTCTTT. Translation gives CASTLSWEVTEAFF. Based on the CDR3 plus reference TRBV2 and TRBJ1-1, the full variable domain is EPEVTQTPSHQVTQMGQEVILRCVPISNHLYFYWYRQILGQKVEFLVSFYNNEISEKSEIFDDQFSVERPDGSNFTLKIRSTKLEDSAMYFCASTLSWEVTEAFFGQGTRLTVV.

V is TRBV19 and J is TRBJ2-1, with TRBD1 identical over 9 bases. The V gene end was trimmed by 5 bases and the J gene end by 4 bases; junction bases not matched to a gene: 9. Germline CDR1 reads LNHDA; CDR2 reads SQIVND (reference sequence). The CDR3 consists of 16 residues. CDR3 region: CASSLTGQGPYNEQFF. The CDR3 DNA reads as TGTGCCAGTAGTTTAACGGGACAGGGACCTTACAATGAGCAGTTCTTC.

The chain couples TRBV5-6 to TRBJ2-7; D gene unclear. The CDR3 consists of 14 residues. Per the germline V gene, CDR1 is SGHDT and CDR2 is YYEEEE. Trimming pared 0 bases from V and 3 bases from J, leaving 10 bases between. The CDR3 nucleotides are TGTGCCAGCAGCTTGGGGTCGCCCAACTACGAGCAGTACTTC. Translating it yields CASSLGSPNYEQYF.

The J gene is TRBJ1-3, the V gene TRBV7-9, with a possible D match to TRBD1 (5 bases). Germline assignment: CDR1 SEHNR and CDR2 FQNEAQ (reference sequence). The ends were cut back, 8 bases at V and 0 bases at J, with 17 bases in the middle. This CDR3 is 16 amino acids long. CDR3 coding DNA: TGTGCCAGCCTGACTGTAGGGACCTACTCTGGAAACACCATATATTTT. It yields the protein CASLTVGTYSGNTIYF.

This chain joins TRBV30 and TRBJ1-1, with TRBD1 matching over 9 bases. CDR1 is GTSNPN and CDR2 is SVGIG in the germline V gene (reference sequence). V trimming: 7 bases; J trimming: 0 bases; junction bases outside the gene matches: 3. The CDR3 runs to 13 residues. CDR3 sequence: CAYGTGMNTEAFF. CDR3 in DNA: TGTGCCTACGGGACAGGGATGAACACTGAAGCTTTCTTT.

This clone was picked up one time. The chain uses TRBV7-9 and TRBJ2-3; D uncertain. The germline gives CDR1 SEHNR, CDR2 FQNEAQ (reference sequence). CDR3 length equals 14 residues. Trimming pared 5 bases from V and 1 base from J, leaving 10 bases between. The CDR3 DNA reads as TGTGCCAGCAGCCCGATTTGGGGCACAGATACGCAGTATTTT. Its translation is CASSPIWGTDTQYF.

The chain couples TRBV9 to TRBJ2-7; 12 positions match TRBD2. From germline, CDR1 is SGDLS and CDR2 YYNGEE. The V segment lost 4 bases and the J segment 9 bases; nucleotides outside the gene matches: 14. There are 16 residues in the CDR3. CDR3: CASSPLRSTSGSVQYF. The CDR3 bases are TGTGCCAGCAGCCCCCTCCGTTCGACTAGCGGGAGTGTGCAGTACTTC. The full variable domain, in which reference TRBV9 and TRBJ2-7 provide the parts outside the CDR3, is DSGVTQTPKHLITATGQRVTLRCSPRSGDLSVYWYQQSLDQGLQFLIQYYNGEERAKGNILERFSAQQFPDLHSELNLSSLELGDSALYFCASSPLRSTSGSVQYFGPGTRLTVT.

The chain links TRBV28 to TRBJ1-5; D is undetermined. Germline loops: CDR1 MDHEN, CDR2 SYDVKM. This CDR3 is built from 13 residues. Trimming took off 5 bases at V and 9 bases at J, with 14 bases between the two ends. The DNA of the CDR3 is TGTGCCAGCAGTCTCAACTTGGGAGGGCCCCAGCATTTT. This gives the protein CASSLNLGGPQHF. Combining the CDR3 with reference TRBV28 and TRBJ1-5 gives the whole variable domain DVKVTQSSRYLVKRTGEKVFLECVQDMDHENMFWYRQDPGLGLRLIYFSYDVKMKEKGDIPEGYSVSREKKERFSLILESASTNQTSMYLCASSLNLGGPQHFGDGTRLSIL.

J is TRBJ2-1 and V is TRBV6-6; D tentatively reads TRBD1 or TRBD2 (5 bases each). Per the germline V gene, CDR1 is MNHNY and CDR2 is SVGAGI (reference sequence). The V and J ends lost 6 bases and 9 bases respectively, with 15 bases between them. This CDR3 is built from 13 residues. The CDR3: CASSLPQRGEQFF. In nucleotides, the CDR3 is TGTGCCAGCAGCCTTCCTCAGAGGGGTGAGCAGTTCTTC.

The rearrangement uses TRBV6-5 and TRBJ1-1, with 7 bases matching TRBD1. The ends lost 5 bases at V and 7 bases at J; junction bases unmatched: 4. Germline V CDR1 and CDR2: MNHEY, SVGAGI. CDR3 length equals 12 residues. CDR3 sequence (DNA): TGTGCCAGCAGTCCAGGGGGTGGTGAAGCTTTCTTT. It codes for CASSPGGGEAFF.

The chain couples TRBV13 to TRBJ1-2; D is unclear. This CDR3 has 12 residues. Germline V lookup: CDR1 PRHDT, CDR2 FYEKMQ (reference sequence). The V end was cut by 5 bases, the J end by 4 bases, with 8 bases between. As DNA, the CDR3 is TGTGCCAGCAGCAAGGCTCCCTATGGCTACACCTTC. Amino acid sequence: CASSKAPYGYTF.

The CDR3 DNA reads TGTGCCAGCAGCCCGACTAGCGGGAGCTTCGAGCAGTACTTC. Protein: CASSPTSGSFEQYF. This chain uses TRBV5-5 with TRBJ2-7, with 12 bases fitting TRBD2. V gave up 4 bases and J gave up 6 bases; unmatched junction bases: 5. The CDR3 contains 14 residues. Looked up from germline, CDR1 is SGHKS and CDR2 is YYEKEE (reference sequence).

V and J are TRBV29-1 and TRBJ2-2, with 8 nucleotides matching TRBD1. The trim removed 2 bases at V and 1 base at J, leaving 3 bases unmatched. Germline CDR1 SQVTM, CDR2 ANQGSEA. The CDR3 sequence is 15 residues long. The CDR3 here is CSVEFDRGNTGELFF. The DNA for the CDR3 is TGCAGCGTTGAATTTGACAGGGGGAACACCGGGGAGCTGTTTTTT.

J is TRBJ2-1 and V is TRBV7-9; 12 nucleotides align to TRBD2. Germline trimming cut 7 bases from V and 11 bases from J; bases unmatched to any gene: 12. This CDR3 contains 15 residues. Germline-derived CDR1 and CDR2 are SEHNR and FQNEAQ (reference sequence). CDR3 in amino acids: CASTPLAGGSSKQFF. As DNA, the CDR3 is TGTGCCAGCACCCCACTAGCGGGAGGTTCCAGTAAGCAGTTCTTC.

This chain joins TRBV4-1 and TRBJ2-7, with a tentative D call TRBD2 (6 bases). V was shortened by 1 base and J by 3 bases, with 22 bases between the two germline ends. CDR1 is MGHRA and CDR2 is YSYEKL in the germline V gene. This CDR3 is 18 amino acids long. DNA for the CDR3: TGCGCCAGCAGCCAAGTTGGAAGGGTGGACTATAATATCTACGAGCAGTACTTC. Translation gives CASSQVGRVDYNIYEQYF.

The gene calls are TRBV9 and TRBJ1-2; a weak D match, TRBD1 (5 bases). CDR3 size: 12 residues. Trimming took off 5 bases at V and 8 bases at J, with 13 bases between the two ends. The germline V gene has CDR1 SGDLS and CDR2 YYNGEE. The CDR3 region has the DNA TGTGCCAGCAGTATTGGGGGTGGCGGCTACACCTTC. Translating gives CASSIGGGGYTF.

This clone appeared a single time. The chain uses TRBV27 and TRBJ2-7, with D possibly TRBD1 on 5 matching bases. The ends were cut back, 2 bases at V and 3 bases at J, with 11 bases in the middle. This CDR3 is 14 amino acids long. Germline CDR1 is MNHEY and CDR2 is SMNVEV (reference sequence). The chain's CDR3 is CASSLKGARYEQYF. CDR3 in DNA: TGTGCCAGCAGTTTAAAAGGGGCTCGCTACGAGCAGTACTTC.